This T cell receptor beta chain was documented in a study of Ad26.COV2.S vaccination and SARS-CoV-2 variants. Treatment given: about 20 received Ad26.COV2.S at low or high dose, single or two shots; roughly five received placebo; per-sample allocation not given. Sample collection was performed on day 63 after the first vaccine or placebo injection. Profiling relied on immunoSEQ multiplex PCR, and the TCRdb table lists in-frame clones only, not all of them. Altogether about 390,000 clones are present, more than 85% being singletons, with the ten largest covering 3.5%. A remark on this clone: Antigen unknown.

Study-level findings and limits: Comparability of non-spike TCR breadth was observed across vaccine and placebo recipients. Reports say spike-specific CD8+ and CD4+ T cell responses covered substantial breadth after vaccination.

Trimming cost V 6 bases and J 1 base, with 12 bases left between them. Germline values: CDR1 KGHSY, CDR2 FQNENV. The CDR3 is 14 residues long. The TCR comes from a person aged 18-60 years who received the Ad26.COV2.S COVID-19 vaccine or a placebo. Source: peripheral blood, taken in a trial of Ad26.COV2.S vaccine versus placebo. V and J are TRBV16 and TRBJ2-5; weak D call: TRBD2 (5 bases). CDR3 in DNA: TGTGCCAGCAGACATCGGAGGCCCCAAGAGACCCAGTACTTC. Its protein product is CASRHRRPQETQYF.